The rows below give T cell receptor beta chains drawn from one sample of a study of blood T cell dynamics during melanoma immunotherapy. Generated by immunoSEQ multiplex PCR, the TCRdb table keeps only in-frame clones and is missing some. The sample lists around 13,000 clones; 91% were seen once. Material: effector memory CD8+ T cells from blood, obtained from a patient treated with checkpoint blockade. The receptors shown here come from a human donor with melanoma. Each CDR3 is given with its conserved first and last residue. Each record gives: J gene, D gene, CDR3 length, clone size, V gene, CDR3 DNA, CDR3 protein. A D gene is named only where the DNA matches it firmly. Where a row states a size, it is once, few, many or the class of an expanded clone; other rows omit it.

>TRBJ1-1|.|15|once|TRBV27
TGTGCCAGCAGTTCCCAACTAGGGCTGAACACTGAAGCTTTCTTT
CASSSQLGLNTEAFF
>TRBJ2-7|.|12|.|TRBV29-1
TGCAGCGTTATGACAGACATGGACGAGCAGTACTTC
CSVMTDMDEQYF
>TRBJ1-1|.|12|.|TRBV10-3
TGTGCCATCAAAGTAGGGGGCACTGAAGCTTTCTTT
CAIKVGGTEAFF
>TRBJ2-1|.|12|.|TRBV2
TGTGCCAGCAGACCCGACAGTGGGGAGCAGTTCTTC
CASRPDSGEQFF
>TRBJ2-7|TRBD1|15|few|TRBV4-2
TGTGCCAGCAGCCAACCCGGACAGGGGGCCTACGAGCAGTACTTC
CASSQPGQGAYEQYF
>TRBJ1-4|.|16|once|TRBV4-2
TGTGCCAGCAGCCAAGATGGAGGGAGTCCTAATGAAAAACTGTTTTTT
CASSQDGGSPNEKLFF
>TRBJ2-7|.|15|.|TRBV11-1
TGTGCCAGCAGCTTAATTGGTGAGGGGGGCTACGAGCAGTACTTC
CASSLIGEGGYEQYF
>TRBJ1-2|.|16|.|TRBV4-1
TGCGCCAGCAGCCAAGACCCCACCCGAGATTCATGGGGCTACACCTTC
CASSQDPTRDSWGYTF
>TRBJ2-1|TRBD1|17|.|TRBV4-1
TGCGCCAGCAGCCAAAAACCCTCTATACCGACAGGGTTCGAGCAGTTCTTC
CASSQKPSIPTGFEQFF
>TRBJ1-1|.|13|.|TRBV9
TGTGCCAGCAACCCCGGGACGAACACTGAAGCTTTCTTT
CASNPGTNTEAFF
>TRBJ2-3|.|14|.|TRBV10-2
TGCGCCAGCAGTGAACGGAGGGGCACAGATACGCAGTATTTT
CASSERRGTDTQYF
>TRBJ1-3|.|12|.|TRBV7-2
TGTGCCAGCAGCCCCGGGGGAAACACCATATATTTT
CASSPGGNTIYF
>TRBJ2-7|TRBD1|17|.|TRBV2
TGTGCCAGCCGTCCCGGGACAGGGGACATAATCTCCTACGAGCAGTACTTC
CASRPGTGDIISYEQYF
>TRBJ1-4|TRBD1|15|once|TRBV5-1
TGCGCCACGCGGCCCCCGGGACAGGGTAATGAAAAACTGTTTTTT
CATRPPGQGNEKLFF
>TRBJ2-1|.|17|.|TRBV19
TGTGCCAGTAGTATGCAAGGGGGAGTCTTCTCCTACAATGAGCAGTTCTTC
CASSMQGGVFSYNEQFF
>TRBJ2-7|TRBD2|14|few|TRBV2
TGTGCCAGCAGAGTGGGACTAGCGGGCTACGAGCAGTACTTC
CASRVGLAGYEQYF
>TRBJ2-1|TRBD2|18|.|TRBV9
TGTGCCAGCAGCAGAACCGGGACTAGCGGGAGTTCCTACAATGAGCAGTTCTTC
CASSRTGTSGSSYNEQFF
>TRBJ2-7|.|16|.|TRBV7-9
TGTGCCAGCAGCTTAGGGATTGGACTGGATACCTACGAGCAGTACTTC
CASSLGIGLDTYEQYF
>TRBJ1-1|.|14|.|TRBV28
TGTGCCAGCAGCCCTCGGGGGGGGCTGGCAGAAGCTTTCTTT
CASSPRGGLAEAFF
>TRBJ2-1|.|17|.|TRBV5-4
TGTGCCAGCAGCGACGATACCGGGAGATCTTTCTACAATGAGCAGTTCTTC
CASSDDTGRSFYNEQFF
>TRBJ2-5|.|12|.|TRBV6-5
TGTGCCAGCAGTCAAGACAGGGAGACCCAGTACTTC
CASSQDRETQYF
>TRBJ1-5|.|16|.|TRBV27
TGTGCCAGCGGCACCAGGACTCCGGGGGGGAATCAGCCCCAGCATTTT
CASGTRTPGGNQPQHF
>TRBJ1-1|.|13|.|TRBV5-4
TGTGCCAGCAGCTTGGAGTTCAACCCTGAAGCTTTCTTT
CASSLEFNPEAFF
>TRBJ2-7|.|13|.|TRBV5-1
TGCGCCAGCAGCTTAAAGAGCTCCTACGAGCAGTACTTC
CASSLKSSYEQYF
>TRBJ1-6|TRBD1|17|.|TRBV27
TGTGCCAGCAGTTTACCCGGGACAGGGAGGGAGGATTCACCCCTCCACTTT
CASSLPGTGREDSPLHF
>TRBJ2-3|TRBD2|16|.|TRBV27
TGTGCCAGCAGTTCCCTACTAGCGGTTAGCACAGATACGCAGTATTTT
CASSSLLAVSTDTQYF
>TRBJ1-6|.|14|.|TRBV5-1
TGCGCCAGCAGCTTGGCCGGGGGTAATTCACCCCTCCACTTT
CASSLAGGNSPLHF
>TRBJ1-5|.|14|few|TRBV19
TGTGCCAGTAGTATCGGAACAGGCAATCAGCCCCAGCATTTT
CASSIGTGNQPQHF
>TRBJ2-1|TRBD1|15|.|TRBV13
TGTGCCAGCAGCGGAAAGGGACAGGGGGCAAATGAGCAGTTCTTC
CASSGKGQGANEQFF
>TRBJ2-2|TRBD2|16|.|TRBV5-8
TGTGCCAGCAGCTCGAACCCTAGGGAGGGTCCCGGGGAGCTGTTTTTT
CASSSNPREGPGELFF
>TRBJ1-1|.|14|once|TRBV14
TGTGCCAGCAGCCACGAGACAGATAACACTGAAGCTTTCTTT
CASSHETDNTEAFF
>TRBJ1-2|TRBD1|16|.|TRBV29-1
TGCAGCGTTGAAGGGGACAGGGGAGTTGCTGTTGATGGCTACACCTTC
CSVEGDRGVAVDGYTF
>TRBJ1-4|.|15|once|TRBV28
TGTGCCAGCAGACCTATGGGGGCAACTAATGAAAAACTGTTTTTT
CASRPMGATNEKLFF
>TRBJ1-5|TRBD1|13|few|TRBV19
TGTGCCAGTAGGACAGGGGCGGGTCAGCCCCAGCATTTT
CASRTGAGQPQHF
>TRBJ1-5|.|15|.|TRBV4-3
TGCGCCAGCAGCCAAGATTGGGGGGCGCGACAGCCCCAGCATTTT
CASSQDWGARQPQHF